This TCR beta chain was identified during a study of CD8 T cells in ankylosing spondylitis. Study-level points and caveats: Matched synovial fluid from ankylosing spondylitis patients was reported to be enriched for disease-linked clones. There was a TCR beta motif, made of eight highly homologous variants, that appeared characteristic of ankylosing spondylitis blood.

This clonotype has a handful of counts. Antigen: not known. TCRdb reanalysed the 5' RACE reads using MiXCR and keeps one entry per CDR3 protein. The sample has around 440,000 distinct CDR3 sequences, about a sixth seen once. The germline gives CDR1 DFQATT, CDR2 SNEGSKA (reference sequence). This CDR3 region has 13 residues. This TCR was recovered from a male donor with ankylosing spondylitis. The chain is built from TRBV20-1 and TRBJ2-3, with 8 bases matching TRBD1. Sequencing was performed on blood, either unsorted or a sorted T cell fraction (not recorded which). The CDR3, as DNA: TGCAGCCAGACAGGGGTTCGCACAGATACGCAGTATTTT. It codes for CSQTGVRTDTQYF.